Presented here are 15 T cell receptor beta chains from one specimen sequenced in a study of blood T cell repertoires in COVID-19. TCRdb's table, derived via immunoSEQ multiplex PCR, lists solely in-frame clones and lacks some. The sample yields 500,000 or so clones, 75% to 90% seen once. The specimen sequenced was PBMCs or T cells enriched from blood (not recorded which). The receptors here all came from a woman between 18 and 30 years old who had recovered from COVID-19.

The chain combines TRBV30 with TRBJ2-5, with D perhaps TRBD2 (6 bases). Per the germline V gene, CDR1 is GTSNPN and CDR2 is SVGIG (reference sequence). V lost 6 bases and J 4 bases, leaving 9 bases between the germline ends. The CDR3 totals 11 residues. The chain's CDR3 is CACGGRETQYF. The CDR3 nucleotides read TGTGCCTGCGGGGGAAGAGAGACCCAGTACTTC. Drawing the rest from reference TRBV30 and TRBJ2-5, the complete variable domain is SQTIHQWPATLVQPVGSPLSLECTVEGTSNPNLYWYRQAAGRGLQLLFYSVGIGQISSEVPQNLSASRPQDRQFILSSKKLLLSDSGFYLCACGGRETQYFGPGTRLLVL.

V gene TRBV4-1 combines with J gene TRBJ2-7; D possibly corresponds to TRBD1 (5 bases). The CDR3 is made up of 13 amino acids. Looked up from germline, CDR1 is MGHRA and CDR2 is YSYEKL. Trimming took 0 bases from V and 3 from J, leaving 6 bases between them. This CDR3 reads CASSQDQGYEQYF. CDR3 coding DNA: TGCGCCAGCAGCCAAGATCAGGGCTACGAGCAGTACTTC.

The chain recombines TRBV5-1 with TRBJ2-7; possibly TRBD1 for D (6 bases). With 4 bases removed from V and 5 bases from J, the gap between germline ends came to 13 bases. CDR1 SGHRS and CDR2 YFSETQ come from the germline V gene. This CDR3 is built from 13 residues. The DNA for the CDR3 is TGCGCCAGCAGCCTGACAGGTCTAAACGAGCAGTACTTC. The encoded protein is CASSLTGLNEQYF.

The CDR3 DNA reads TGTGCCAGCAGTTTGCAAGGGGATAATTCACCCCTCCACTTT. This codes for CASSLQGDNSPLHF. The V gene is TRBV28, the J gene TRBJ1-6; the D gene is possibly TRBD1 (5 bases). Germline assignment: CDR1 MDHEN and CDR2 SYDVKM. Trimming shortened V by 3 bases and J by 5 bases, and 8 bases separated the two germline ends. This CDR3 region has 14 residues.

The J gene is TRBJ2-1, the V gene TRBV5-1; tentatively, D is TRBD2 (6 bases). Per the germline V gene, CDR1 is SGHRS and CDR2 is YFSETQ. The CDR3 spans 14 residues. Deletions cut 7 bases from V and 5 bases from J, with 16 bases between. The CDR3 loop reads CASRWGLLNNEQFF. CDR3 coding DNA: TGCGCCAGCCGGTGGGGACTTCTAAACAATGAGCAGTTCTTC.

This clone has just a few counts. The gene calls are TRBV6-5 and TRBJ1-1; D ambiguous. The germline V gene encodes CDR1 MNHEY and CDR2 SVGAGI. CDR3 length: 13 residues. V was shortened by 6 bases and J by 1 base, with 9 bases between the two germline ends. The CDR3 DNA is TGTGCCAGCAGGACGTCAGGGAACACTGAAGCTTTCTTT. Its translation: CASRTSGNTEAFF.

V usage is TRBV28 and J usage is TRBJ1-4; TRBD1 might be the D (6 bases). The germline V gene has CDR1 MDHEN and CDR2 SYDVKM. This CDR3 comprises 14 residues. V was cut by 2 bases and J by 5 bases, with 9 bases left in between. CDR3 residues: CASSLGQGNEKLFF. The CDR3 DNA sequence: TGTGCCAGCAGTTTAGGTCAGGGGAATGAAAAACTGTTTTTT.

J is TRBJ1-6 and V is TRBV18; D is ambiguous. The CDR3 has 14 residues. The ends were cut back, 1 base at V and 4 bases at J, with 5 bases in the middle. Germline CDR1 and CDR2: KGHSH and LQKENI. CDR3 residues: CASSPQRYNSPLHF. Here the CDR3 DNA reads TGTGCCAGCTCACCACAGAGATATAATTCACCCCTCCACTTT. Supplemented by reference TRBV18 and TRBJ1-6, the full variable domain reads NAGVMQNPRHLVRRRGQEARLRCSPMKGHSHVYWYRQLPEEGLKFMVYLQKENIIDESGMPKERFSAEFPKEGPSILRIQQVVRGDSAAYFCASSPQRYNSPLHFGNGTRLTVT.

The chain couples TRBV14 to TRBJ2-1; the match to TRBD1 covers 9 bases. The CDR3 has 14 amino acids. V was clipped by 2 bases and J by 14 bases; unmatched bases: 10. Germline V gives CDR1 SGHDN, CDR2 FVKESK. CDR3 region: CASSQINDRGEEFF. CDR3 DNA sequence: TGTGCCAGCAGCCAAATCAATGACAGGGGGGAGGAGTTCTTC.

The chain combines TRBV20-1 with TRBJ2-2; the D gene is possibly TRBD2 (5 bases). Germline lookup yields CDR1 DFQATT and CDR2 SNEGSKA (reference sequence). CDR3 length: 11 amino acids. V lost 3 bases to trimming and J lost 8 bases, with 7 bases between them. CDR3 amino acids: CSARLAGELFF. The CDR3 DNA reads TGCAGTGCTAGGTTAGCGGGGGAGCTGTTTTTT.

The chain has TRBV5-1 and TRBJ2-7, with 8 bases that match TRBD1. This CDR3 is built from 15 residues. Losses at the gene ends were 3 bases for V and 2 bases for J; bases not matched to a gene: 7. Germline V CDR1 and CDR2: SGHRS, YFSETQ. CDR3 in DNA: TGCGCCAGCAGCTACCTCCCGGGACAGGCCTACGAGCAGTACTTC. As protein: CASSYLPGQAYEQYF.

This clone was found a few times. J is TRBJ1-2 and V is TRBV18, with D hard to call. This CDR3 has 14 residues. CDR1 KGHSH and CDR2 LQKENI come from the germline V gene. The V end lost 3 bases, the J end lost 2 bases, and 10 bases lay between the germline ends. This chain's CDR3 is CASSPPAVNYGYTF. CDR3 in DNA: TGTGCCAGCTCACCTCCCGCAGTCAACTATGGCTACACCTTC.

The chain employs TRBV2 and TRBJ2-6, with no clear D. The length of the CDR3 is 17 residues. The V end was cut by 0 bases, the J end by 3 bases, with 12 bases between. Germline V gene lookup returns CDR1 SNHLY and CDR2 FYNNEI. The CDR3 coding sequence is TGTGCCAGCAGTGAAGCGGCCGAGAGGAGTGGGGCCAACGTCCTGACTTTC. Translating gives CASSEAAERSGANVLTF.

The V gene is TRBV7-9, the J gene TRBJ1-1, with 11 positions matching TRBD1. V trimming: 5 bases; J trimming: 9 bases; junction bases outside the gene matches: 8. CDR1 is SEHNR and CDR2 is FQNEAQ in the germline V gene (reference sequence). The CDR3 runs to 14 residues. The CDR3 DNA follows: TGTGCCAGCAGCCTCCGGACAGGGGGCGGTCAAGCTTTCTTT. Translation: CASSLRTGGGQAFF.

The chain couples TRBV4-2 to TRBJ1-3, with D perhaps TRBD1 (5 bases). V gave up 0 bases and J gave up 4 bases, with 13 bases separating them. CDR3 length: 16 residues. Germline values: CDR1 LGHNA, CDR2 YNFKEQ. CDR3 DNA sequence: TGTGCCAGCAGCCAAGATTCTAGGGGAGGCGGAAACACCATATATTTT. It yields the protein CASSQDSRGGGNTIYF.